This TCR beta chain was recorded in a study of blood T cells in healthy people across ages (dated by TCRdb to 2013 to 2016). A note on the overall study: Template switching captured roughly one uniquely barcoded TCR beta cDNA molecule per two T cells in model experiments. The study measured age-related changes in TCR beta repertoire diversity using deep sequencing normalized with unique cDNA molecular identifiers. The donors were divided into four age groups: young (average roughly 15 years), middle-aged (around 41), aged (around 59) and long-lived (about 90). To avoid experimental bias, donors of different ages were randomly spread across the sequencing lanes. The study analyzed two additional independent replicas of 1 million unique cDNA reads from the same blood draw for two donors, one aged 18 to 30 and one aged 80 or older.

CDR1 SQVTM and CDR2 ANQGSEA were looked up in the germline V gene. V is cut by 5 bases and J by 1 base, and the space between the germline ends is 11 bases. The CDR3 has 14 amino acids, counting the end cysteine and phenylalanine. Of all the DNA, just the CDR3 is kept, 42 bases in frame from base 1. The paper's findings and limits, for the study overall: The long-lived group showed more naive CD4+ T cells, fewer expanded clones and increased TCR diversity than the aged group, suggesting age selection. There was a strong correlation between observed TCR beta diversity and the percentage of naive T cells measured by flow cytometry. Because donor CMV infection status was unknown, age-related changes in expanded clonotypes were potentially confounded. Conclusive comparison of naive and antigen-experienced compartments was prevented by the profiling of bulk unsorted PBMCs. Estimates of total diversity based on one million sequenced T cells were regarded as lower bounds and as underestimates. As age increased, observed TCR beta diversity per million T cells dropped in a roughly linear way, and a significant reduction was already evident by age about 40.

The method was 5' RACE. Instrument on record: Illumina HiSeq 2500. The second PCR ran for about 7 to 11 cycles and used a J-beta primer mix along with a sample-barcoded 5' primer. Each TCR beta cDNA molecule received a unique molecular identifier from a template-switch 5' adaptor carrying 12 random nucleotides. Each sample yielded at least 3 million CDR3-containing paired-end reads. First-strand cDNA synthesis was performed from all RNA using the Mint cDNA synthesis kit, with priming by a TRBC-specific oligonucleotide. Following uracil-DNA glycosylase treatment, a first 18-cycle PCR with universal primers M1SS and BC2_uni_R was performed on all cDNA. The authors processed their data as follows. For normalization, 1 million high-quality reads were randomly selected from each sample, with every read carrying a distinct molecular identifier. Instead of being binned into consensus sequences, reads with shared molecular identifiers were discarded. MiTCR, run with a Q25 quality threshold and the strictest error-elimination algorithm, handled CDR3 identification, clonotype clustering and error correction. A nonparametric unseen species model with Euler transformation was used to estimate a lower bound on total TCR beta diversity. TCRdb took the public reads, trimmed them with fastp at Q25, ran MiXCR for clone calling and kept in-frame beta chains. A single entry per CDR3 protein holds the most common genes and DNA from its merged rows. These V and J calls rely on TCRdb rather than the paper's analysis. For this sample the table gives 600,000 or so distinct CDR3 sequences, of which 40% to 55% were detected only once. Jointly, the top ten make up about 26% of the sample.

The donors were 40 or so Caucasian individuals from Russia, aged roughly 6 to 100 years, who were systemically healthy. Each donor gave ten milliliters of peripheral blood, collected into EDTA-treated Vacutainer tubes. Ficoll-Paque density-gradient centrifugation was used to isolate PBMCs, with at least 6.5 million obtained per sample. Total RNA was extracted from PBMCs with Trizol reagent, with at least 6 micrograms obtained per sample. For every donor, an aliquot of PBMCs went through flow cytometry to measure the percentages of naive CD45RAhigh/CD27high T cells. The table lists this clonotype with a few counts. The target of this receptor is not known. One base away there is no much larger clone; base qualities are not given.

This receptor was taken from an elderly man in good health. The chain is encoded by TRBV29-1 joined to TRBJ1-4; D gene: possibly TRBD1, on 6 matching bases. Sequenced material: blood. For the CDR3, the sequence is CSVSSRGTNEKLFF. The DNA is TGCAGCGTTTCGAGCAGGGGAACTAATGAAAAACTGTTTTTT.